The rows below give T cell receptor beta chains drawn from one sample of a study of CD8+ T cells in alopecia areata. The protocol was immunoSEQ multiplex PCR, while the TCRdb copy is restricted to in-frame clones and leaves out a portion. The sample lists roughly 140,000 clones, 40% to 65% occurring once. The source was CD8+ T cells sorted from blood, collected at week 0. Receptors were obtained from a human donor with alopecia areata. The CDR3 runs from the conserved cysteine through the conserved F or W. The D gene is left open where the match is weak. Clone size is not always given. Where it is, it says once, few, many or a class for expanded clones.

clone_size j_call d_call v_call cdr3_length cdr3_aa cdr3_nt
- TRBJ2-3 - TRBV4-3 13 CASSPGQRDTQYF TGCGCCAGCAGCCCGGGACAACGGGATACGCAGTATTTT
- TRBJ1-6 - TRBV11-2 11 CASSLGSPLHF TGTGCCAGCAGCTTAGGGTCACCCCTCCACTTT
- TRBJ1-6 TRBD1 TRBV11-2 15 CASSLRQGLYSPLHF TGTGCCAGCAGCTTAAGACAGGGGTTATACTCACCCCTCCACTTT
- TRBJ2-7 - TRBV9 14 CASSVGGEVYEQYF TGTGCCAGCAGCGTAGGCGGGGAGGTCTACGAGCAGTACTTC
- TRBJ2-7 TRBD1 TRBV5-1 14 CASSLGTGPYEQYF TGCGCCAGCAGCTTGGGGACAGGGCCCTACGAGCAGTACTTC
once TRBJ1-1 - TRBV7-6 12 CASSLDGIEAFF TGTGCCAGCAGCTTGGACGGGATTGAAGCTTTCTTT
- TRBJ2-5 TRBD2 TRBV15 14 CATAGLAGEETQYF TGTGCCACTGCGGGACTAGCGGGAGAAGAGACCCAGTACTTC
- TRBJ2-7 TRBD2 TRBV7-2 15 CASSLSSGGNYEQYF TGTGCCAGCAGCTTATCTAGCGGGGGTAACTACGAGCAGTACTTC
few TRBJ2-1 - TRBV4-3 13 CASSHSAHNEQFF TGCGCCAGCAGCCATAGTGCGCACAATGAGCAGTTCTTC
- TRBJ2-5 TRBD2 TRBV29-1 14 CSVEEAGREETQYF TGCAGCGTTGAAGAAGCGGGGAGGGAGGAGACCCAGTACTTC
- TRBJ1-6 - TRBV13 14 CASSSTGGSSPLHF TGTGCCAGCAGTTCTACAGGTGGCAGTTCACCCCTCCACTTT
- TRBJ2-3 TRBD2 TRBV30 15 CAWNLGAGATDTQYF TGTGCCTGGAATCTGGGAGCGGGGGCCACAGATACGCAGTATTTT
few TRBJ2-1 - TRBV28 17 CASSGWVEGSPYNEQFF TGTGCCAGCAGTGGGTGGGTGGAGGGCAGTCCCTACAATGAGCAGTTCTTC
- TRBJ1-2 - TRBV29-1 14 CSAQGGNSNYGYTF TGCAGCGCTCAAGGCGGGAACTCTAACTATGGCTACACCTTC
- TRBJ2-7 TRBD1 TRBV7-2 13 CASSPGQVYEQYF TGTGCCAGCAGCCCAGGACAGGTCTACGAGCAGTACTTC
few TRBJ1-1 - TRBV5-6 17 CASSSGSGGSEDTEAFF TGTGCCAGCAGCTCCGGCAGTGGGGGGAGTGAGGACACTGAAGCTTTCTTT